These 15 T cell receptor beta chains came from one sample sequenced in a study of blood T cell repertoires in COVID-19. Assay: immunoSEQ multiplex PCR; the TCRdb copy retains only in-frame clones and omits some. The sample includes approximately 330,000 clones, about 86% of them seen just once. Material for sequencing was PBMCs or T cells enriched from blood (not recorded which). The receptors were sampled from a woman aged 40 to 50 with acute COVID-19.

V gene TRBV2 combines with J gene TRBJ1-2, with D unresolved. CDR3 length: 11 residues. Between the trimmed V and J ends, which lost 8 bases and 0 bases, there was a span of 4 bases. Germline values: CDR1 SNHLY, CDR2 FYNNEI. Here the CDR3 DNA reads TGTGCCAGCGGGCCTAACTATGGCTACACCTTC. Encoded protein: CASGPNYGYTF.

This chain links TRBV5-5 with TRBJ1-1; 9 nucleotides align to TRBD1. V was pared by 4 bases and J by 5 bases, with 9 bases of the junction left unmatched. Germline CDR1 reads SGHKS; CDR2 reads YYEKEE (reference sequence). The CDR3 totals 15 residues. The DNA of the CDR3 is TGTGCCAGCAGCGCACAGGGGGCGACATTTACTGAAGCTTTCTTT. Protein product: CASSAQGATFTEAFF.

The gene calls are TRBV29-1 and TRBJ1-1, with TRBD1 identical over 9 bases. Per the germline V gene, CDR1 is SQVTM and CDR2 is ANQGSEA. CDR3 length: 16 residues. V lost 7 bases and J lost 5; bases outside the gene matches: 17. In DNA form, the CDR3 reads TGCAGCGCCCCCCTGGGGGGACAGGGTCACCATACTGAAGCTTTCTTT. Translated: CSAPLGGQGHHTEAFF.

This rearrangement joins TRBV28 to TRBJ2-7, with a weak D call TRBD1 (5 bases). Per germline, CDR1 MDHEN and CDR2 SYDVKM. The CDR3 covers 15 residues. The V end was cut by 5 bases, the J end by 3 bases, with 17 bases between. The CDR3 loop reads CASSPETVGFYEQYF. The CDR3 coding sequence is TGTGCCAGCAGTCCCGAGACAGTTGGTTTCTACGAGCAGTACTTC.

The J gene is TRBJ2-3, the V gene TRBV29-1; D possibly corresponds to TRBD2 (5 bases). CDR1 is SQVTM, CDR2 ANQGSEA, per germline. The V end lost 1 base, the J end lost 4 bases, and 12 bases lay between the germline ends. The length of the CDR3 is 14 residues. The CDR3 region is CSVEAKARADTQYF. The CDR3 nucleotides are TGCAGCGTTGAAGCGAAAGCGAGGGCAGATACGCAGTATTTT.

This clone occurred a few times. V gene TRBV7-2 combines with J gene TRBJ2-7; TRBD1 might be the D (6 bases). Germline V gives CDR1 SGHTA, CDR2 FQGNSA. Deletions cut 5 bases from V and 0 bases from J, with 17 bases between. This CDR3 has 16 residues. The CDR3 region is CASSRRPDRSSYEQYF. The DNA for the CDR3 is TGTGCCAGCAGCCGGAGACCAGACAGGAGCTCCTACGAGCAGTACTTC.

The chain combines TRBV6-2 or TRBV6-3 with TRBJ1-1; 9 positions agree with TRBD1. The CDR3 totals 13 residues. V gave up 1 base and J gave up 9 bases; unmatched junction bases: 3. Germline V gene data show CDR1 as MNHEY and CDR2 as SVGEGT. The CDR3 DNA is TGTGCCAGCAGTTACTGGGACAGGGCTAAAGCTTTCTTT. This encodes CASSYWDRAKAFF.

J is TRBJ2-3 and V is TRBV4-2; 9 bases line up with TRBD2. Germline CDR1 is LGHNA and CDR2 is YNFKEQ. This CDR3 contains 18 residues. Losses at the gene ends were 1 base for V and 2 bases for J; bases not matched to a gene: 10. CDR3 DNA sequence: TGTGCCAGCAGCCAAGTCATGTCTGGCGGGGGGGACACAGATACGCAGTATTTT. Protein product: CASSQVMSGGGDTDTQYF.

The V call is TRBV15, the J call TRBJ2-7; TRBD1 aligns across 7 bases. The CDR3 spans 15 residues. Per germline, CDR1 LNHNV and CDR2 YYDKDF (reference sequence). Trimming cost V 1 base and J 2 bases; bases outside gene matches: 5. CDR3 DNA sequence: TGTGCCACCAGCAGAGCTGGGACAGCTCCCTACGAGCAGTACTTC. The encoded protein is CATSRAGTAPYEQYF.

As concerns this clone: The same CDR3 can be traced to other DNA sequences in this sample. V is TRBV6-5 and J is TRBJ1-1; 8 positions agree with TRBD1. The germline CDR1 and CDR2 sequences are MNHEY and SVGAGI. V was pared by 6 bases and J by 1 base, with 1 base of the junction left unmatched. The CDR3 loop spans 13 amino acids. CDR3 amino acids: CASRGTGNTEAFF. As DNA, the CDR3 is TGTGCCAGCAGGGGGACAGGGAACACTGAAGCTTTCTTT.

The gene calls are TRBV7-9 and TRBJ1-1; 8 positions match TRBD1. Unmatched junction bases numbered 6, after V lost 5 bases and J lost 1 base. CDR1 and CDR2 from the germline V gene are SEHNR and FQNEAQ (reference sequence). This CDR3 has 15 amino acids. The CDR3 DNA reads TGTGCCAGCAGCACAGGGGGGGTAGGGAACACTGAAGCTTTCTTT. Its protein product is CASSTGGVGNTEAFF.

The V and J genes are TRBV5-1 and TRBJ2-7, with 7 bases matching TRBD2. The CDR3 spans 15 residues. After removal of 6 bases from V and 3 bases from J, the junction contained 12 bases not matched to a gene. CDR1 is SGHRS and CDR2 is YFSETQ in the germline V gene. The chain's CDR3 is CASNSWPSGNYEQYF. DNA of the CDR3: TGCGCCAGCAATTCGTGGCCTAGCGGAAACTACGAGCAGTACTTC.

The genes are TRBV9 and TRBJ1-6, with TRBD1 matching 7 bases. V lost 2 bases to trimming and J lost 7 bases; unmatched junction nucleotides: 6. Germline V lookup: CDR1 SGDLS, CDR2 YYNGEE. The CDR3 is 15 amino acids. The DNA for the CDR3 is TGTGCCAGCAGCGTCCAGGGACAGAGAAATTCACCCCTCCACTTT. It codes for CASSVQGQRNSPLHF.

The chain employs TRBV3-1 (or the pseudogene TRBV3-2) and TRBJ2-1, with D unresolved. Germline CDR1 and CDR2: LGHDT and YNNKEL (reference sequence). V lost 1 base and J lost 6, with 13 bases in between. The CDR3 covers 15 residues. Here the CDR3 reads CASSQAGSSINEQFF. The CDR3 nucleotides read TGTGCCAGCAGCCAAGCAGGTAGTTCTATCAATGAGCAGTTCTTC.

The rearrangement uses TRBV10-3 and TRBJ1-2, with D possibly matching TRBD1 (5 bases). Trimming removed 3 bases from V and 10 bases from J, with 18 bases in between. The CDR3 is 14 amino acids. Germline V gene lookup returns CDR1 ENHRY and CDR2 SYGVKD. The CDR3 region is CAISDALTDHDYTF. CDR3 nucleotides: TGTGCCATCAGTGATGCCTTGACAGATCATGACTACACCTTC.